Listed below are T cell receptor beta chains from one sample, sequenced in a study of cytomegalovirus exposure and HLA in healthy donors. Sequencing used immunoSEQ multiplex PCR; TCRdb keeps in-frame clones, though not all of them. The data hold more than 130,000 clones, with over 60% observed a single time. Sequenced material: PBMCs. The receptor set was obtained from a woman aged 50 to 60 in good health and CMV-seronegative. Each CDR3 is given with its conserved first and last residue. A D gene is named only where the DNA matches it firmly.

J	D	V	CDR3	DNA
TRBJ1-2	TRBD1	TRBV6-1	CASSADRVNGYTF	TGTGCCAGCAGTGCGGACAGGGTCAATGGCTACACCTTC
TRBJ2-7	.	TRBV18	CASSPTGPGAEQYF	TGTGCCAGCTCACCCACCGGACCAGGGGCCGAGCAGTACTTC
TRBJ1-5	TRBD1	TRBV6-1	CASSGQGDQPQHF	TGTGCCAGTTCGGGACAGGGCGATCAGCCCCAGCATTTT
TRBJ2-7	TRBD1	TRBV5-1	CASSSGTGGIYEQYF	TGCGCCAGCAGCTCCGGGACAGGGGGTATATACGAGCAGTACTTC
TRBJ1-4	TRBD1	TRBV5-1	CASSSEGTGNEKLFF	TGCGCCAGCAGCTCCGAGGGGACAGGGAACGAAAAACTGTTTTTT
TRBJ1-1	TRBD1	TRBV28	CASGRDREFSGTEAFF	TGTGCCAGCGGACGGGACAGGGAGTTTTCGGGCACTGAAGCTTTCTTT
TRBJ1-5	.	TRBV11-2	CASSRYSNQPQHF	TGTGCCAGCAGCCGTTATAGCAATCAGCCCCAGCATTTT
TRBJ1-2	.	TRBV18	CASSPPAETYGYTF	TGTGCCAGCTCACCACCCGCAGAAACCTATGGCTACACCTTC
TRBJ2-1	.	TRBV10-2	CATSLGEQFF	TGCGCCACTAGCCTCGGTGAGCAGTTCTTC
TRBJ2-1	.	TRBV4-3	CASSQVSGYEQFF	TGCGCCAGCAGCCAAGTATCGGGGTATGAGCAGTTCTTC
TRBJ2-1	.	TRBV30	CAGYRAGAVDEQFF	TGTGCCGGTTACAGGGCTGGTGCAGTAGATGAGCAGTTCTTC
TRBJ1-2	.	TRBV4-1	CASRAPGQGDGYTF	TGCGCCAGCAGAGCCCCCGGGCAGGGTGATGGCTACACCTTC
TRBJ2-7	TRBD1	TRBV9	CASSATGRAYEQYF	TGTGCCAGCAGCGCGACAGGGAGAGCATACGAGCAGTACTTC